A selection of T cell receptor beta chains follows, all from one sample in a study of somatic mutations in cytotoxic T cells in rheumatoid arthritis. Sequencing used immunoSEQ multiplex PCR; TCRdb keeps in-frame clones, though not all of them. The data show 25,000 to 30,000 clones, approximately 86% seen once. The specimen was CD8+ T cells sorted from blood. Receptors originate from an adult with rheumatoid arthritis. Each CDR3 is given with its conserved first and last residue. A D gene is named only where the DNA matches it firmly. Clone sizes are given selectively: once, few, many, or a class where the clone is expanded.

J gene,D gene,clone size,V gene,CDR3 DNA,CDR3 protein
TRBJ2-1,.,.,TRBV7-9,TGTGCCATGAGGGGGGATAGCTCCTACAATGAGCAGTTCTTC,CAMRGDSSYNEQFF
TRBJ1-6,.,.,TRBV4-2,TGTGCCAGCAGCCACCTTATCGTTGACAGTAAATATAATTCACCCCTCCACTTT,CASSHLIVDSKYNSPLHF
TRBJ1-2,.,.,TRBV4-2,TGTGCCAGCAGCCCCCGGGGTCAAGGCTACACCTTC,CASSPRGQGYTF
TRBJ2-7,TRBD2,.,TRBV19,TGTGCCAGTAGTTTTAGCGGGAAGGCCAGCTACGAGCAGTACTTC,CASSFSGKASYEQYF
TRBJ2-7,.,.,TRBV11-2,TGTGCCAGCAGCTTATCGGTAGCCCTCTCCTACGAGCAGTACTTC,CASSLSVALSYEQYF
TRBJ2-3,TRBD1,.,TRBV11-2,TGTGCCAGCAGCTTGGGACAGTTTAGCACAGATACGCAGTATTTT,CASSLGQFSTDTQYF
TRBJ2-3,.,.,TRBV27,TGTGCCAGCAGTTTAGGCACAGATACGCAGTATTTT,CASSLGTDTQYF
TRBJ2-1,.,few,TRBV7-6,TGTGCCAGCAGCTTATGGGGTCATGAGCAGTTCTTC,CASSLWGHEQFF
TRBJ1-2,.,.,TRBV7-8,TGTGCCAGCAGCCCTGTAGAGGATTCTCGGGGCTACACCTTC,CASSPVEDSRGYTF
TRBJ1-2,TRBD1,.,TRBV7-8,TGTGCCAGCAGCTTAGAAGGACAGGGGCCGGGCTACACCTTC,CASSLEGQGPGYTF
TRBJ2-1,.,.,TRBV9,TGTGCCAGCAGCTTCCGACCGACCGTCGATGAGCAGTTCTTC,CASSFRPTVDEQFF
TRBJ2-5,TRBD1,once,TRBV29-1,TGCAGCGTCGAGGGGGCTCAAGAGACCCAGTACTTC,CSVEGAQETQYF
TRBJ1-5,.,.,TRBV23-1,TGCGCCAGCACCTCGGGGGGTCCTTTCTATAGCAATCAGCCCCAGCATTTT,CASTSGGPFYSNQPQHF
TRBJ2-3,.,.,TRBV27,TGTGCCAGCAGCTCAAGGCTGACTAGCACAGATACGCAGTATTTT,CASSSRLTSTDTQYF
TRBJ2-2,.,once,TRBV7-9,TGTGCCAGCAGCTTGAGAGGATTAAACACCGGGGAGCTGTTTTTT,CASSLRGLNTGELFF
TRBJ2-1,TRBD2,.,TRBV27,TGTGCCAGCAGTTTAAAGCGGGGGGGAGAAGGTGAGCAGTTCTTC,CASSLKRGGEGEQFF
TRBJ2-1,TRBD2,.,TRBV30,TGTGCCTTGATAGCGGGAGGCCCCCCTGAGCAGTTCTTC,CALIAGGPPEQFF
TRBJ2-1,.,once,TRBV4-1,TGCGCCAGCAGCCCTCAAGGGGGTTCCTCCTACAATGAGCAGTTCTTC,CASSPQGGSSYNEQFF
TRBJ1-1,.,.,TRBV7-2,TGTGCCAGCAGTTTGTATTCCGGACAGCTGAACACTGAAGCTTTCTTT,CASSLYSGQLNTEAFF
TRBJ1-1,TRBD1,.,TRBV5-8,TGTGCCAGCAGCCTCGGGACAGAGAACACTGAAGCTTTCTTT,CASSLGTENTEAFF
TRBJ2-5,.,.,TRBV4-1,TGCGCCAGCAGCCGAGGGACTCGAGGGCAAGAGACCCAGTACTTC,CASSRGTRGQETQYF
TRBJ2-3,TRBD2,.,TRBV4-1,TGCGCCAGCAGCAATCTAGCCCGGGAGGGCGACACAGATACGCAGTATTTT,CASSNLAREGDTDTQYF
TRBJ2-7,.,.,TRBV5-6,TGTGCCAGCAGAGTGGCGGGTCAGACCGGCGAGCAGTACTTC,CASRVAGQTGEQYF
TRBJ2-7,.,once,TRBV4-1,TGCGCCAGCAGCCAAGATAGCCCCTACGAGCAGTACTTC,CASSQDSPYEQYF
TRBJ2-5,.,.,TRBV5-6,TGTGCCAGCAGCTTCCTAGCGTTACAAGAGACCCAGTACTTC,CASSFLALQETQYF
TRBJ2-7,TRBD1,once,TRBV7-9,TGTGCCAGCAGCTCCCTCGAAGGACAGGGGACCTACGAGCAGTACTTC,CASSSLEGQGTYEQYF
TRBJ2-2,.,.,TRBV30,TGTGCCTGTAAGGGGGGGTTGGACACCGGGGAGCTGTTTTTT,CACKGGLDTGELFF
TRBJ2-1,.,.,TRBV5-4,TGTGCCCACGACTCGCAAGGGACCAATGAGCAGTTCTTC,CAHDSQGTNEQFF
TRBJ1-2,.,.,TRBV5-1,TGCGCCAGCAGCTTGGGGGACGATTCAGGAGGAGGCTACACCTTC,CASSLGDDSGGGYTF
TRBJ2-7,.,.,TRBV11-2,TGTGCCAGCAGTACAGGGAACTACGAGCAGTACTTC,CASSTGNYEQYF
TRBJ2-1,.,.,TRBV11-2,TGTGCCAGCAGCTTAACTGCAAATGAGCAGTTCTTC,CASSLTANEQFF
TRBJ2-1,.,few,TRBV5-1,TGCGCCAGCAGCTTGCCAGGGATCAATGAGCAGTTCTTC,CASSLPGINEQFF
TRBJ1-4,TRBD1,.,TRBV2,TGTGCCAGCAGTGGGGACAGTATTAATGAAAAACTGTTTTTT,CASSGDSINEKLFF
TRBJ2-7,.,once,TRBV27,TGTGCCAGCAGTCGCGATGCCGGGACTTTCAGCTCCTACGAGCAGTACTTC,CASSRDAGTFSSYEQYF
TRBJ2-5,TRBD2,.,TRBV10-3,TGTGCCATCAGTGTGACGGGAGGGATGCAAGAGACCCAGTACTTC,CAISVTGGMQETQYF
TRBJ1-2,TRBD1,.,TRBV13,TGTGCCAGCAGTTCTGACAGGGACCCAAATGGCTACACCTTC,CASSSDRDPNGYTF
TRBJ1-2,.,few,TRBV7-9,TGTGCCAGCAGCACGGGACCGATTAACTATGGCTACACCTTC,CASSTGPINYGYTF
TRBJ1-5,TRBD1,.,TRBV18,TGTGCCAGCTCACCATCGGGACAGGGGTATCAGCCCCAGCATTTT,CASSPSGQGYQPQHF
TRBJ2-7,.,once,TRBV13,TGTGCCAGCAGCTTCCGGGTAAATAGCCGCGGGAACGAGCAGTACTTC,CASSFRVNSRGNEQYF
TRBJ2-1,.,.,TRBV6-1,TGTGCCAGCAGTGAAAGTCGGAGCATTGGGGATGAGCAGTTCTTC,CASSESRSIGDEQFF
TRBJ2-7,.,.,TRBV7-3,TGTGCCAGCAGCTTATGGGGGCCCCCCTACGAGCAGTACTTC,CASSLWGPPYEQYF